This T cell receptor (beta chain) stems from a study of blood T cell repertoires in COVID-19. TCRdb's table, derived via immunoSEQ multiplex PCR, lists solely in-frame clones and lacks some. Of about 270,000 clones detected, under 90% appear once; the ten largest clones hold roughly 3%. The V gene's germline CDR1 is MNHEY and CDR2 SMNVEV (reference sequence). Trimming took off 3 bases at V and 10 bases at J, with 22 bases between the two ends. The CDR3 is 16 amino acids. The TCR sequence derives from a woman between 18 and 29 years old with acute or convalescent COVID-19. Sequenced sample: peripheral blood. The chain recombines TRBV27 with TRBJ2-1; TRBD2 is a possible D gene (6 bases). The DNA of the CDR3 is TGTGCCAGCAGTTTCGATGTGGGACTGGGGTCAGGGGAGCAGTTCTTC. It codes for CASSFDVGLGSGEQFF.